This TCR beta chain was found in a study of identical twins (dated by TCRdb to between 2015 and 2016). In terms of the full investigation: The study deep-sequenced TCR alpha and beta repertoires from monozygotic twins, unrelated adults of various ages and cord blood to test whether fetal clonotypes persist. To rule out contamination, the twin experiments were replicated at different times with different library preparation protocols. Paper-wide results and their limitations: The excess sharing between twins in beta out-of-frame sequences was weaker because fewer shared sequences reduced the signal-to-noise ratio. Compared with coincidental sharing between unrelated individuals, out-of-frame TCR alpha sequences shared between twins had an excess of sequences with low generation probability. Fewer insertions were carried by abundant cord blood beta clonotypes; a weaker similar trend was observed in young adult naive repertoires, while no such trend was observed in memory repertoires. In monozygotic twins, recombination models systematically underestimated out-of-frame TCR alpha sharing, but the models matched the sharing seen between unrelated individuals. Because the same donors could not be followed over many years, conclusions were based on cross-sectional statistical analysis. Invariant T cells such as MAIT and iNKT could partly confound zero-insertion analyses, although diverse VJ usage argued against such confounding for most clonotypes.

All donors were healthy Caucasians. Three pairs of female monozygotic twins, all aged roughly 18 to 29 years, were included in the twin cohort. RNA for TCR libraries was isolated from peripheral blood mononuclear cells. The CDR3, from cysteine to phenylalanine, totals 15 residues. Only CDR3 DNA remains: 45 bases, in frame from the first base. The CDR1 and CDR2 encoded by the germline V gene (reference sequence) are DFQATT and SNEGSKA. V is shortened by 2 bases, J by 0 bases, and the region joining them spans 13 bases. This clonotype was counted between two and nine times. This receptor's antigen is unknown. No clone much larger than this one lies a single base away; base qualities are absent. The library was obtained by 5' RACE. This sample was sequenced with an Illumina HiSeq 2000. Template switching added a universal primer binding site, and the final cDNA carried a unique molecular identifier that allowed TCR cDNA molecules to be counted accurately. First-strand cDNA for TCR alpha and beta chains was synthesized from specific primers in the conserved constant-segment region. To control for contamination, every cDNA library carried two barcodes: a SMART-Mk sample barcode plus Illumina barcodes. Two successive PCR steps introduced TruSeq adapter sequences along with Illumina sample barcodes. Sequencing of the TCR alpha and beta cDNA libraries was done on the Illumina HiSeq platform using custom primers. The authors' pipeline ran thus. Raw reads were processed with MiGEC to extract unique molecular identifiers, and MiXCR was used to determine CDR3 positions. Recombination models were inferred per individual with the repgenHMM and IGoR tools using an EM algorithm. The analysis of shared clonotypes was done with the tcR package in R, with sharing normalized by the product of cloneset sizes. Out-of-frame nonproductive sequences were analyzed to study raw recombination free of thymic and clonal selection effects. TCRdb took the public reads, trimmed them with fastp at Q25, ran MiXCR for clone calling and kept in-frame beta chains. CDR3 protein sequences are deduplicated, and each keeps its most common genes and DNA. TCRdb's processing, not the study's, gives the V and J calls here. The sample table shows about 570,000 distinct CDR3 sequences, and roughly 9.9% are seen once. The ten largest clones add up to around 3.1% of the sample.

This sample also appeared in a second study, on yellow fever vaccine responses in identical twins. The second investigation adds: The T cell response to vaccination in identical twins was reported by the authors to appear partly convergent and partly personalized. In identical twins, the study followed T cell clones that responded to the vaccine with precision.

The receptor comes from a woman under 30 in good health. The chain links TRBV20-1 with TRBJ2-5, with the D segment possibly TRBD1 or TRBD2, each aligning over 5 bases. The sample consisted of PBMCs. The nucleotide sequence reads TGCAGTGCTAGAATAAGGGGACGGAACCAAGAGACCCAGTACTTC. Its translation reads: CSARIRGRNQETQYF.